This T cell receptor (beta chain) was captured in a study of cytomegalovirus exposure and HLA in healthy donors (dated by TCRdb to 2016 to 2017). Study-wide context: According to an earlier analysis of 587 of the donors, 150 million to 200 million T cells yielded 90 million to 140 million unique TCR beta sequences and approximately 300 Gb of sequence data. An early release that covered some 630 HLA-typed donors contained approximately 300 gigabases of sequencing data and approximately 85 million unique TCR sequences. The genetic ancestry cluster associated with self-reported Caucasian donors included 81% of the roughly 390 genotyped donors. The aim of the study was to test whether cataloging public T cell receptors could identify signatures of past pathogen exposure. The study used immunosequencing to profile the T cell repertoires of 666 subjects and linked those repertoires to cytomegalovirus serostatus. Along with the 666-subject first cohort, a separate validation cohort of roughly 110 different subjects was used. The study combined high-throughput TCR immunosequencing, statistical association of individual TCRs with disease status, and machine learning to predict cytomegalovirus infection status. To study patterns of TCR occurrence, a later analysis re-analyzed previously published TCR beta repertoires from 600 to 750 donors and added high-resolution HLA genotyping. In the later analysis, no new phenotypic data were used to find candidate immune exposures; instead, reliance was placed on TCR beta sequences and their occurrence across donors. An earlier analysis of around 540 of the donors applied high-throughput TCR beta sequencing to assess whether each TCR beta V gene segment acted as functional or pseudogenic. Donor age, sex, ethnicity and CMV serostatus were compiled alongside the repertoire data. In a later genetic analysis, genome-wide SNP genotypes for about 55% of the roughly 670 donors were used, and that subset was treated as a discovery cohort. Every repertoire in the discovery cohort had been generated on one and the same sequencing platform. Class I and class II HLA loci were covered by the typing at four-digit resolution. Typing coverage varied by locus: 629-630 donors for A, B, C, DRB1 and DQB1; approximately 500 for DQA1; about 570 for DPA1; more than 450 for DPB1. Roughly five DR-DQ haplotypes were handled as single units for association and clustering because linkage in the cohort was strong. On average, around 240,000 unique TCR beta nucleotide sequences were sequenced per donor among a few hundred genotyped donors of the cohort, with roughly a sixth of those sequences being non-productive. The study at large found these results: When HLA alleles, especially DR and DQ, strongly co-occurred, attributing TCR associations to individual alleles was difficult. Across donors, most TCR sequences were observed very rarely, whereas some public TCRs were present in many individuals. For the cohort, immune exposure information was limited to CMV serostatus. A further reported finding was that TCR beta sequences accurately predicted the HLA-A and HLA-B alleles for most subjects in the first cohort. The cohort was sequenced for TCR beta chains only, and without alpha or paired-chain data the features that could be detected were limited. Several of the top co-occurrence clusters appeared to be linked to parvovirus B19, influenza, CMV and Epstein-Barr virus, according to a later analysis. Roughly uniform sequencing depth across donors was assumed in presence/absence analyses, although this assumption may not hold. In vitro tests confirmed that a few of the cytomegalovirus-associated TCR beta chains recognize cytomegalovirus antigens. In the study, about 150 TCR beta chains were listed as associated with cytomegalovirus. According to a later genetic analysis, donors in an Asian-associated ancestry cluster had fewer N-insertions in productive TCRs than the approximately 630-donor mean. V-gene and J-gene trimming of TCR beta chains was associated with a missense DCLRE1C variant in a later genetic analysis, and the association was replicated in an independent cohort. A later analysis found that most CMV-associated TCR beta chains appeared HLA-restricted, with HLA associations seemingly driven largely by CMV exposure. In a later analysis, TCR association rates were found to vary across HLA loci, with the most associated TCRs seen for DRB1 alleles and the fewest for HLA-C alleles. The sequencing pipeline was judged likely to have produced a cluster of highly shared sequence variants as a technical artifact. Correlated functional status among segregating V segments might be attributable to linkage disequilibrium, but an unknown experimental factor could not be ruled out. Because HLA typing was unavailable for some donors at each locus, only the typed subset was used in association tests. Compared with equally common non-associated chains, HLA-associated TCR beta chains in a later analysis were more clonally expanded and had lower generation probabilities. Broadly in line with IMGT annotations, most TCR beta V segments showed up in productive rearrangements about 90% or about 30% of the time in an earlier analysis of 587 of the donors. The authors suggested that the approach could potentially be extended to other disease states and immunological phenotypes. The classifier was reported to diagnose cytomegalovirus status with high specificity and sensitivity in both the original and validation cohorts. The earlier analysis of around 600 of the donors excluded some 15 rarely observed V segments, including chromosome 9 orphons, because counts were too low. In a later analysis, 16,951 TCR beta sequences were associated with specific HLA alleles at a false discovery rate of 0.05. The 87-base-pair reads could not distinguish some IMGT-functional V segments, including TRBV6-2 and TRBV6-3, so those segments were excluded.

V was cut back by 0 bases and J by 4 bases, leaving a gap of 10 bases between them. The CDR1 and CDR2 encoded by the germline V gene (reference sequence) are MNHEY and SMNVEV. The CDR3, cysteine through phenylalanine, is 14 amino acids long. Left in the record is the CDR3 DNA by itself, 42 bases read in frame from the first base. Library construction relied on the immunoSEQ multiplex PCR assay. A mixture of 60 forward primers for TCR Vbeta segments and 13 reverse primers for TCR Jbeta segments was used in the multiplex PCR. The CDR3 region of rearranged TCR beta genes was amplified from genomic DNA with a multiplex PCR assay. On the Illumina HiSeq System, the amplified TCR beta libraries were sequenced as 87-base-pair reads. The paper's processing steps were these. In a later analysis, tens of millions of unique TCR beta chains were counted across the 500 to 700 repertoires, and roughly 10 million of these chains were shared by at least two donors. Raw reads were error-corrected and collapsed into unique sequences by a nearest-neighbor algorithm in which closely related sequences were merged to remove PCR and sequencing errors. CDR3 sequences were aligned to IMGT reference sequences to assign V, D and J gene segments. For a sequence to be retained, a match of at least six nucleotides was required to both a V gene segment and a J gene segment. Rearrangements were called productive when the CDR3 lacked stop codons and stayed in frame with V and J; all others were non-productive. Following IMGT convention, CDR3 was defined as the stretch from the second conserved V-encoded cysteine up to the conserved J-encoded phenylalanine. In an earlier analysis of more than 550 of the donors, sequences lacking an unambiguous match to a single V gene segment were excluded. In an earlier analysis of approximately 500 of the donors, a V segment was called functional when productive rearrangements were above 56.7%, and segregating when the standard deviation between donors exceeded 5%. A statistical classification framework was developed to diagnose cytomegalovirus status using the catalog of TCR beta chain sequences. In a later analysis, TCR nucleotide sequences were compared against IMGT/GENE-DB human TR gene sequences so that V and J genes could be assigned. Using the TCRdist pipeline, a later analysis assigned CDR3 sequences along with most-parsimonious VDJ recombination scenarios. In a later analysis, each TCR beta chain was defined by its CDR3 amino acid sequence together with its V-gene family, and reads without a unique V-gene family were excluded. A later analysis removed several hundred highly shared, low-generation-probability nucleotide sequences to deal with suspected cross-contamination and a sequencing artifact. In a later analysis, a clonal expansion index for each public chain was calculated from normalized within-repertoire ranks of inferred template counts. A later analysis computed generation probabilities with a VDJ recombination model fitted to out-of-frame rearrangements, and checked the results against IGoR. In a later analysis, TCR-TCR, TCR-HLA and TCR-CMV co-occurrence was scored with hypergeometric tests, and a repertoire-size bias correction was applied to TCR pairs. In a later analysis, false discovery rates were estimated by permuting HLA or CMV assignments 20 times. A later analysis grouped co-occurring TCRs with DBSCAN, adding TCRdist sequence similarity when clustering within HLA-allele-positive subsets. Repertoires with fewer than 30,000 or more than 120,000 public chains were left out of co-occurrence clustering, as were five repertoires with anomalous nucleotide sharing. TCRdb provides this immuneACCESS table in a form limited to in-frame rearrangements. Some clones are lacking; in checked studies, under half of them reflect an unresolved V gene, and why the rest are absent is not known. V and J calls and clone size are as listed in that table; D and trimming were resolved from the DNA. Within this sample are about 130,000 clones, with around 82% of them counted one time only. The ten most abundant clones make up 1.7% of the sample.

As regards this clone: What antigen it recognizes has not been identified. No base quality information exists; no much larger clone differs at one position.

The cohort consisted of 650 to 850 healthy bone marrow donors. At the time of sampling, every cohort member was nominally healthy, though immune exposures that went unrecorded were likely present. The donor tested CMV seronegative and was one of the 352 seronegative cohort members. Every donor gave a peripheral blood sample, and the peripheral blood mononuclear cells from that sample were used for TCR beta sequencing. The Qiagen DNeasy Blood Extraction Kit was used to extract genomic DNA from the blood cell samples. The source is a boy aged 5 to 17 in good health and CMV-seronegative. Sequencing input: PBMCs. Recombination linked TRBV27 to TRBJ2-7, with a tentative D gene TRBD2 over 6 matching bases. At the DNA level, the sequence is TGTGCCAGCAGTTTATCTGGGAGGAGATACGAGCAGTACTTC. Its amino acids are CASSLSGRRYEQYF.